This is a list of T cell receptor beta chains from one sample in a study of blood T cells in healthy people across ages. Using its own MiXCR run on the 5' RACE reads, TCRdb lists one record per CDR3 protein. The sample records roughly 1,500,000 distinct CDR3 sequences, roughly 32% being singletons. The sample taken for sequencing was blood. The origin of the receptors is a woman aged 25 to 39 in good health. The CDR3 runs from the conserved cysteine through the conserved F or W. The D gene is left open where the match is weak. Clone size appears in some rows only: once, few, many, or a class for an expanded clone.

d_call | j_call | clone_size | v_call | cdr3_nt | cdr3_aa
. | TRBJ1-1 | once | TRBV6-1 | TGTGCCAGCAGTGAAGCTTTAGGGGGCACTGAAGCTTTCTTT | CASSEALGGTEAFF
. | TRBJ2-5 | . | TRBV2 | TGTGCCAGCAGTGAGGTTGGGGGAGTGACCCAGTACTTC | CASSEVGGVTQYF
TRBD2 | TRBJ2-7 | . | TRBV9 | TGTGCCAGCAGCGTAGGTCCAGCGGGAGACGAGCAGTACTTC | CASSVGPAGDEQYF
TRBD1 | TRBJ2-5 | once | TRBV15 | TGTGCCACCAGAAGGGGGCCGGGACAGGGGTCGCACGCGCAGTACTTC | CATRRGPGQGSHAQYF
. | TRBJ2-3 | . | TRBV12-3/TRBV12-4 | TGTGCCAGCAGTAGTGGGACCAATAGGCCAGATACGCAGTATTTT | CASSSGTNRPDTQYF
. | TRBJ1-1 | few | TRBV7-2 | TGTGCCAGCAGCAATATTCGTACCGGGCCACTGAACGCTGAAGCTTTCTTT | CASSNIRTGPLNAEAFF
TRBD2 | TRBJ2-7 | . | TRBV20-1 | TGCAGTGCTAGCCGCCCGTCTAGCGGGAGGTTCGAGCAGTACTTC | CSASRPSSGRFEQYF
. | TRBJ1-6 | once | TRBV10-3 | TGTGCCATCAGTGAGGCGGGGCAGCCAAATTCACCCTTCCACTTT | CAISEAGQPNSPFHF
TRBD2 | TRBJ2-5 | few | TRBV6-5 | TGTGCCAGCAGTTACTCTAGCGGGGGGTCGCAAGAGACCCAGTACTTC | CASSYSSGGSQETQYF
TRBD2 | TRBJ2-5 | . | TRBV6-6 | TGTGCCAGCAGTTACCATGTGGGGACTAGCGGGTACAATGAGCAGTACTTC | CASSYHVGTSGYNEQYF
TRBD1 | TRBJ2-5 | . | TRBV4-1 | TGTGCCAGCAGTCAACCGGGACAGGGTCAAGAGACCCAGTACTTC | CASSQPGQGQETQYF
. | TRBJ2-7 | . | TRBV10-3 | TGTGCCATCAGCCCCCGGGACGAGCAGTACTTC | CAISPRDEQYF
. | TRBJ1-1 | . | TRBV7-7 | TGTGCTAGCAGCCGGACTACTGGGACTGAAGCTTTCTTT | CASSRTTGTEAFF
TRBD2 | TRBJ2-7 | few | TRBV7-9 | TGTGCCAGCAGCTTAGGGACTAGCGGGAGGGCCGAGCAGTACTTC | CASSLGTSGRAEQYF
TRBD1 | TRBJ1-4 | . | TRBV7-9 | TGTGCCAGCAGCGAGACGACAGGGAGGGTGGGAAAACTGTTTTTT | CASSETTGRVGKLFF
TRBD1 | TRBJ2-6 | . | TRBV20-1 | TGCAGTGCTAGAGATTTGGACAGGGCCTCCTCTGGGGCCAACGTCCTGACTTTC | CSARDLDRASSGANVLTF
TRBD1 | TRBJ2-5 | few | TRBV7-3 | TGTGCCAGCAGCAGGACAGGACAGGAAGAGACCCAGTACTTC | CASSRTGQEETQYF